The T cell receptor beta chain under discussion was sequenced for a study of T cells after yellow fever vaccination. About this clonotype: Its antigen is still unknown.

Findings and caveats of the study: Overlap between CD4 and CD8 compartments was detected for a small share of clonotypes. Weaker overall was a secondary response that nonetheless peaked faster, on day 5 versus 15.

CDR1 is MNHEY, CDR2 SVGEGT, per germline. V lost 6 bases, J lost 3 bases, and 8 bases stayed unmatched. This CDR3 is built from 14 residues. Using its own MiXCR run on the 5' RACE reads, TCRdb lists one record per CDR3 protein. This repertoire shows nearly 550,000 distinct CDR3 sequences, 15% to 20% found once; its top ten account for about 13%. This clonotype was sampled from a man aged 25 to 40 who received the YFV17D yellow fever vaccine. The sequencing used PBMCs, collected 15 days after the yellow fever booster vaccination. This rearrangement joins TRBV6-2 or TRBV6-3 to TRBJ2-7; 7 bases fit TRBD1. The DNA of the CDR3 is TGTGCCAGCAGCAAGACAGGGTCGTACTACGAGCAGTACTTC. Its protein product is CASSKTGSYYEQYF.